The present entry profiles one T cell receptor beta chain with its context. What it binds is not known. These data are taken from a study of T cell responses to AZD1222 COVID-19 vaccine. Study-wide points: Mapped onto spike, vaccine-associated CD4 TCRs spanned it and were dominant at 160-218 and 743-854.

Produced via immunoSEQ multiplex PCR; TCRdb's table is partial and in-frame only. Among over 65,000 clones listed, around 90% were seen once. This clonotype originated in an adult in good health. The input for sequencing was peripheral blood, taken on day 0 of AZD1222 vaccination.

The CDR3 protein is CASSLQGAANYGYTF. CDR3 coding DNA: TGTGCCAGCAGCTTGCAGGGGGCAGCTAACTATGGCTACACCTTC. The J gene is TRBJ1-2, the V gene TRBV7-6; 8 bases are a match to TRBD1. Germline values: CDR1 SGHVS, CDR2 FNYEAQ. CDR3 length: 15 residues. V lost 3 bases and J lost 0; bases outside the gene matches: 3.